These 20 T cell receptor beta chains originate from one sample sequenced in a study of blood T cell repertoires in COVID-19. Assay: immunoSEQ multiplex PCR; the TCRdb copy retains only in-frame clones and omits some. The sample lists approximately 180,000 clones; about 77% were seen once. Specimen: PBMCs or T cells enriched from blood (not recorded which). The origin of the receptors is a woman aged 45-60 years with acute COVID-19.

This chain uses TRBV28 with TRBJ2-1; 8 nucleotides match TRBD1. The V gene end was trimmed by 4 bases and the J gene end by 3 bases; junction bases not matched to a gene: 5. The CDR3 consists of 15 residues. Germline CDR1 reads MDHEN; CDR2 reads SYDVKM. This CDR3 is CASSSAGQVYNEQFF. The CDR3 DNA sequence: TGTGCCAGCAGTTCCGCGGGACAGGTCTACAATGAGCAGTTCTTC. The variable domain in full, with the rest retrieved from reference TRBV28 and TRBJ2-1, is DVKVTQSSRYLVKRTGEKVFLECVQDMDHENMFWYRQDPGLGLRLIYFSYDVKMKEKGDIPEGYSVSREKKERFSLILESASTNQTSMYLCASSSAGQVYNEQFFGPGTRLTVL.

This clone has a count of ten or more. The V and J genes are TRBV5-1 and TRBJ2-3, with D maybe TRBD2 (5 bases). The CDR3 is 15 amino acids. V dropped 0 bases and J dropped 0 bases, with 8 bases sitting between them. The V gene's germline CDR1 is SGHRS and CDR2 YFSETQ. The CDR3 spells CASSLDRTSTDTQYF. The CDR3 DNA reads as TGCGCCAGCAGCTTGGACCGGACTAGCACAGATACGCAGTATTTT. Variable domain in full (rest from reference TRBV5-1 and TRBJ2-3): KAGVTQTPRYLIKTRGQQVTLSCSPISGHRSVSWYQQTPGQGLQFLFEYFSETQRNKGNFPGRFSGRQFSNSRSEMNVSTLELGDSALYLCASSLDRTSTDTQYFGPGTRLTVL.

This clone was seen many times. V gene TRBV7-9 combines with J gene TRBJ1-1, with 8 nucleotides matching TRBD1. Germline CDR1 SEHNR, CDR2 FQNEAQ (reference sequence). This CDR3 spans 14 amino acids. Trimming took 5 bases from V and 5 from J; bases not matched to a gene: 7. This CDR3 is CASSIPGGGTEAFF. DNA for the CDR3: TGTGCCAGCAGCATACCAGGGGGCGGGACTGAAGCTTTCTTT.

This chain connects TRBV11-2 to TRBJ2-3; D is possibly TRBD1 (7 bases). The CDR3 runs to 15 residues. The germline CDR1 and CDR2 sequences are SGHAT and FQNNGV. Trimming removed 5 bases from V and 0 bases from J, with 12 bases in between. This CDR3 is CASSPQGTSTDTQYF. In DNA, the CDR3 is TGTGCCAGCAGCCCACAGGGGACTAGCACAGATACGCAGTATTTT.

The CDR3 region has the DNA TGTGCCAGCAGGGTACAGGGGCCCTCGGGGAATTGGGGCTACACCTTC. This sequence encodes CASRVQGPSGNWGYTF. This chain uses TRBV28 with TRBJ1-2; 7 positions match TRBD1. The trim removed 6 bases at V and 8 bases at J, leaving 18 bases unmatched. This CDR3 contains 16 residues. The germline V gene encodes CDR1 MDHEN and CDR2 SYDVKM.

The sample holds many counts of this clone. This sample includes further DNA sequences coding for the same CDR3. CDR3 nucleotides: TGTGCCAGCCGCGGAGGCACTGAAGCTTTCTTT. Protein product: CASRGGTEAFF. V and J are TRBV3-1 (or the pseudogene TRBV3-2) and TRBJ1-1; D is ambiguous. V lost 8 bases and J lost 4, with 8 bases in between. Germline V lookup: CDR1 LGHDT, CDR2 YNNKEL (reference sequence). The CDR3 spans 11 residues.

The chain has TRBV4-1 and TRBJ2-7; 9 bases match TRBD1. V lost 3 bases and J lost 3; bases outside the gene matches: 6. Looked up from germline, CDR1 is MGHRA and CDR2 is YSYEKL. There are 15 residues in the CDR3. This CDR3 is CASSQTPGQGYEQYV. CDR3 DNA: TGCGCCAGCAGCCAGACCCCGGGACAGGGCTACGAGCAGTACGTC.

The chain has TRBV6-5 and TRBJ1-5; possible D gene TRBD1, 5 bases. The CDR3 covers 12 residues. The V gene's germline CDR1 is MNHEY and CDR2 SVGAGI. The V end was cut by 6 bases, the J end by 6 bases, with 9 bases between. In DNA form, the CDR3 reads TGTGCCAGCAGCATTGACAGTCAGCCCCAGCATTTT. Its translation: CASSIDSQPQHF.

The rearrangement joins TRBV5-6 to TRBJ2-1, with TRBD2 matching over 10 bases. J lost 8 bases, V lost 0 bases, and 11 bases had no gene match. Germline CDR1 and CDR2: SGHDT and YYEEEE. The CDR3 spans 17 residues. The CDR3: CASSLALAGVFVDEQFF. As DNA, the CDR3 is TGTGCCAGCAGCTTGGCGCTAGCGGGGGTCTTCGTCGATGAGCAGTTCTTC.

The V call is TRBV3-1 (or the pseudogene TRBV3-2), the J call TRBJ1-5; D gene unclear. Germline lookup yields CDR1 LGHDT and CDR2 YNNKEL (reference sequence). The V gene lost 4 bases and the J gene lost 5 bases, with 12 bases spanning the gap. CDR3 length equals 14 residues. The CDR3 loop reads CASSPSRGDQPQHF. The CDR3 region has the DNA TGTGCCAGCAGCCCCTCGCGGGGAGATCAGCCCCAGCATTTT.

The CDR3 is CASSQGGGEGSKQPQHF. CDR3 sequence (DNA): TGTGCCAGCAGTCAGGGTGGCGGGGAGGGATCGAAACAGCCCCAGCATTTT. This rearrangement joins TRBV7-2 to TRBJ1-5; perhaps TRBD1 as D (5 bases). The CDR3 loop spans 17 amino acids. CDR1 is SGHTA, CDR2 FQGNSA, per germline. Trimming removed 6 bases at V and 7 bases at J, with 25 bases between.

The gene calls are TRBV18 and TRBJ1-3; D remains ambiguous. Trimming left V 0 bases short and J 4 bases short, with 7 bases between. This CDR3 region has 14 residues. The germline V gene encodes CDR1 KGHSH and CDR2 LQKENI. The DNA for the CDR3 is TGTGCCAGCTCACCACCGTCGGGGGGAAACACCATATATTTT. It encodes CASSPPSGGNTIYF.

This rearrangement joins TRBV18 to TRBJ1-4, with TRBD1 as a possible D gene (6 bases). The CDR3 totals 16 residues. Germline V gene lookup returns CDR1 KGHSH and CDR2 LQKENI. The ends were cut back, 4 bases at V and 5 bases at J, with 17 bases in the middle. The CDR3 protein is CASSLGQSASNEKLFF. DNA of the CDR3: TGTGCCAGCTCACTCGGACAGAGCGCTTCGAATGAAAAACTGTTTTTT. The complete variable domain, with remaining parts taken from reference TRBV18 and TRBJ1-4, reads NAGVMQNPRHLVRRRGQEARLRCSPMKGHSHVYWYRQLPEEGLKFMVYLQKENIIDESGMPKERFSAEFPKEGPSILRIQQVVRGDSAAYFCASSLGQSASNEKLFFGSGTQLSVL.

The chain uses TRBV5-1 and TRBJ2-1; tentative D call: TRBD1 (6 bases). The V and J ends lost 5 bases and 0 bases respectively, with 12 bases between them. Germline CDR1 SGHRS, CDR2 YFSETQ. The CDR3 is 15 residues long. The CDR3 sequence: CASRTDRSSYNEQFF. CDR3 bases: TGCGCCAGCAGAACCGACAGGAGCTCCTACAATGAGCAGTTCTTC.

This clone was counted between two and nine times. The chain joins TRBV5-1 to TRBJ1-5, with 7 positions matching TRBD1. Germline loops: CDR1 SGHRS, CDR2 YFSETQ. The CDR3 contains 16 residues. With 4 bases clipped from V and 5 bases from J, the junction kept 12 bases outside the gene matches. DNA of the CDR3: TGCGCCAGCAGCCTTAATCCGACAGGGACCGATCAGCCCCAGCATTTT. It codes for CASSLNPTGTDQPQHF.

This sequence joins TRBV28 and TRBJ1-2; no firm D call. Trimming took 4 bases from V and 0 from J, leaving 15 bases between them. The germline V gene has CDR1 MDHEN and CDR2 SYDVKM. This CDR3 has 16 amino acids. This CDR3 reads CASSYLLGMSNYGYTF. The CDR3 DNA reads as TGTGCCAGCAGTTACCTCCTCGGGATGTCTAACTATGGCTACACCTTC.

The chain has TRBV3-1 (or the pseudogene TRBV3-2) and TRBJ1-6; no definite D call. V was shortened by 2 bases and J by 7 bases, with 18 bases between the two germline ends. The CDR3 spans 17 residues. Germline V gene lookup returns CDR1 LGHDT and CDR2 YNNKEL (reference sequence). In DNA, the CDR3 is TGTGCCAGCAGCCAATCGCTCGAAGCGGAATTAAATTCACCCCTCCACTTT. Its translation is CASSQSLEAELNSPLHF.

V is TRBV9 and J is TRBJ1-2; 12 positions agree with TRBD1. V gave up 4 bases and J gave up 8 bases; unmatched junction bases: 9. Looked up from germline, CDR1 is SGDLS and CDR2 is YYNGEE. CDR3 length: 15 residues. The CDR3: CASSPAGTGGAGYTF. In DNA, the CDR3 is TGTGCCAGCAGCCCCGCCGGGACAGGGGGCGCGGGCTACACCTTC.

The rearrangement joins TRBV6-9 to TRBJ2-7; a possible D gene is TRBD1 (6 bases). Germline CDR1 MNHGY, CDR2 SVAAGI. Trimming stripped 9 bases from V and 2 bases from J, with 17 bases between. The CDR3 has 14 residues. The CDR3 protein is CARADIRDTYEQYV. CDR3 nucleotides: TGTGCCAGGGCGGACATCCGGGACACCTACGAGCAGTACGTC.

This clone was seen only a few times. This chain uses TRBV7-8 with TRBJ1-6; D gene unclear. Germline lookup yields CDR1 SGHVS and CDR2 FQNEAQ. V lost 5 bases, J lost 7 bases, and 9 bases lay in between. CDR3 length equals 13 residues. The CDR3 nucleotides read TGTGCCAGCAGCAAAGACGGGAATTCACCCCTCCACTTT. This sequence encodes CASSKDGNSPLHF.